One and the same sample provided the 7 T cell receptor beta chains below, sequenced in a study of long-term antiretroviral therapy in people with HIV (dated by TCRdb to between 2021 and 2022). The immunoSEQ hsTCRB v3.0 assay was used at survey level resolution for TRB variable region sequencing. TCRdb obtained this table from immuneACCESS and retained in-frame rearrangements with V and J assigned. These tables miss some clones; where compared with another copy, unresolved V genes account for less than half of the shortfall, and the remainder is unexplained. Present in this sample are under 25,000 clones, approximately 86% of which were seen just once. Together, the top ten hold about 4.5% of the sample. Sequences were derived from unsorted PBMCs, sampled 1.3 years after starting antiretroviral therapy. The receptors here all came from a man between 60 and 70 years old with HIV.

The genes are TRBV5-5 and TRBJ2-7, with D perhaps given as TRBD1 or TRBD2 (5 bases each). CDR3 length equals 14 residues. Germline loops: CDR1 SGHKS, CDR2 YYEKEE (reference sequence). Between the trimmed V and J ends, which lost 2 bases and 2 bases, there was a span of 11 bases. The CDR3 reads CASSLTGLAYEQYF. As DNA, the CDR3 is TGTGCCAGCAGCTTAACGGGGCTGGCCTACGAGCAGTACTTC. The full variable domain, with the rest looked up from reference TRBV5-5 and TRBJ2-7, is DAGVTQSPTHLIKTRGQQVTLRCSPISGHKSVSWYQQVLGQGPQFIFQYYEKEERGRGNFPDRFSARQFPNYSSELNVNALLLGDSALYLCASSLTGLAYEQYFGPGTRLTVT.

V usage is TRBV2 and J usage is TRBJ1-5; D possibly corresponds to TRBD1 (5 bases). CDR3 length: 14 amino acids. Trimming removed 7 bases at V and 3 bases at J, with 13 bases between. The germline gives CDR1 SNHLY, CDR2 FYNNEI. CDR3 coding DNA: TGTGCCAGCAACTGGGGACGGGTCAATCAGCCCCAGCATTTT. Its translation: CASNWGRVNQPQHF. The full variable domain, its missing parts supplied by reference TRBV2 and TRBJ1-5, is EPEVTQTPSHQVTQMGQEVILRCVPISNHLYFYWYRQILGQKVEFLVSFYNNEISEKSEIFDDQFSVERPDGSNFTLKIRSTKLEDSAMYFCASNWGRVNQPQHFGDGTRLSIL.

The chain employs TRBV5-1 and TRBJ2-5; D is perhaps TRBD1 or TRBD2 (6 bases each). Trimming removed 5 bases from V and 2 bases from J, with 13 bases in between. The germline CDR1 and CDR2 sequences are SGHRS and YFSETQ. This CDR3 is 14 amino acids long. The CDR3 DNA is TGCGCCAGCAGGCTGTGGGGGGCACAAGAGACCCAGTACTTC. This codes for CASRLWGAQETQYF.

The J gene is TRBJ2-3, the V gene TRBV19, with 10 bases fitting TRBD2. The germline gives CDR1 LNHDA, CDR2 SQIVND (reference sequence). The CDR3 length is 15 residues. V dropped 5 bases and J dropped 1; count of bases not matched to a gene: 3. CDR3 nucleotide sequence: TGTGCCAGTAGTCTTGGGACTAGCGGCACAGATACGCAGTATTTT. This sequence encodes CASSLGTSGTDTQYF.

The sample holds a few counts of this clone. The chain combines TRBV5-1 with TRBJ2-2; D unclear. This CDR3 is built from 11 residues. Germline V lookup: CDR1 SGHRS, CDR2 YFSETQ. The V and J ends lost 3 bases and 15 bases respectively, with 12 bases between them. In nucleotides, the CDR3 is TGCGCCAGCAGCTCGGAATCCCGGTTGTTTTTT. Translation: CASSSESRLFF. Together with reference TRBV5-1 and TRBJ2-2, the CDR3 gives the full variable domain: KAGVTQTPRYLIKTRGQQVTLSCSPISGHRSVSWYQQTPGQGLQFLFEYFSETQRNKGNFPGRFSGRQFSNSRSEMNVSTLELGDSALYLCASSSESRLFFGEGSRLTVL.

The chain links TRBV18 to TRBJ2-5, with D unclear. Between the trimmed V and J ends, which lost 5 bases and 5 bases, there was a span of 9 bases. CDR1 and CDR2 (germline): KGHSH, LQKENI. The CDR3 sequence is 12 residues long. CDR3 DNA sequence: TGTGCCAGCTCAGAGGTGAGGGAGACCCAGTACTTC. This encodes CASSEVRETQYF.

The rearrangement uses TRBV25-1 and TRBJ1-4; TRBD1 matches at 9 bases. This CDR3 is 15 amino acids long. The J segment lost 5 bases and the V segment lost 5 bases, leaving 6 bases of the junction unmatched. CDR1 MGHDK and CDR2 SYGVNS come from the germline V gene. The CDR3 loop is CASSKMTGGNEKLFF. DNA for the CDR3: TGTGCCAGCAGTAAAATGACAGGGGGGAATGAAAAACTGTTTTTT.